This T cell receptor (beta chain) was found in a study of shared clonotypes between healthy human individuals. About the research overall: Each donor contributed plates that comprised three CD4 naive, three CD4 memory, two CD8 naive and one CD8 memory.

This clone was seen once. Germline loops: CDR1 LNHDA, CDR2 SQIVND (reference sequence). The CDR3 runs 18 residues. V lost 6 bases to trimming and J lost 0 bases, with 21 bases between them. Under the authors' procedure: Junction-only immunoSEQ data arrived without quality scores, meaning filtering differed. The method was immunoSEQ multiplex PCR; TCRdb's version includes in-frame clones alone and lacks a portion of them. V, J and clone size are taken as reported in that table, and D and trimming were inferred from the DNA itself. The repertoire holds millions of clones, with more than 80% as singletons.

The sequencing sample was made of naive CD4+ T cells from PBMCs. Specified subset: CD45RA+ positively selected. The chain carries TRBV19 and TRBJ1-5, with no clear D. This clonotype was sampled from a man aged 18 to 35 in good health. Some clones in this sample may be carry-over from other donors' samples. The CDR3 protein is CASSRRRRVGYSNQPQHF. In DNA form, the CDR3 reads TGTGCCAGTAGCAGACGAAGACGGGTCGGCTATAGCAATCAGCCCCAGCATTTT.